This is a list of T cell receptor beta chains from one sample in a study of T cells after yellow fever vaccination. TCRdb re-called the 5' RACE reads through MiXCR, storing one row per CDR3 protein. The sample has 250,000 to 400,000 distinct CDR3 sequences, about 4% seen once. Sequences were derived from PBMCs, sampled 5 days after the yellow fever booster vaccination. The receptors were sampled from a man aged 18 to 30 who received the YFV17D yellow fever vaccine. Both conserved end residues are part of each CDR3. The D gene is left open where the match is weak. Clone size is not always given. Where it is, it says once, few, many or a class for expanded clones.

few,TRBV20-1,TRBD1,TRBJ2-7,TGCAGTGCTGAGGGACAGGTCTACGAGCAGTACTTC,CSAEGQVYEQYF
.,TRBV12-3/TRBV12-4,.,TRBJ1-2,TGTGCCAGCAGTTACGGGGTGTCCCCTATAGGCTATGGCTACACCTTC,CASSYGVSPIGYGYTF
few,TRBV28,TRBD2,TRBJ2-3,TGTGCCAGCCCTCCGGTGGGGACTACTGACACAGATACGCAGTATTTT,CASPPVGTTDTDTQYF
.,TRBV27,.,TRBJ2-1,TGTGCCAGCAGCCTGGGAGCGACCTACAATGAGCAGTTCTTC,CASSLGATYNEQFF
.,TRBV6-2/TRBV6-3,TRBD2,TRBJ2-3,TGTGCCAGCAGTTATCCGTCTAGCGGGGCCACAGATACGCAGTATTTT,CASSYPSSGATDTQYF
few,TRBV29-1,TRBD1,TRBJ2-7,TGCAGCGTTGACGGTCAGGGGGCGAGGCAGTACTTC,CSVDGQGARQYF
many,TRBV20-1,TRBD2,TRBJ2-7,TGCAGTGGTGGACTAGGCGGGGAGCAGTACTTC,CSGGLGGEQYF
.,TRBV2,.,TRBJ2-1,TGTGCCAGAGGGAAGGGGGATTTCAATGAGCAGTTCTTC,CARGKGDFNEQFF
many,TRBV20-1,TRBD2,TRBJ2-5,TGCAGTGCTAGAGGGGGACTAGCGGGGGCACAAGAGACCCAGTACTTC,CSARGGLAGAQETQYF
few,TRBV5-6,TRBD1,TRBJ1-2,TGTGCCAGCAGCCCCGGACCAGATACAGGGGTTGGGTATGGCTACACCTTC,CASSPGPDTGVGYGYTF
few,TRBV29-1,.,TRBJ1-1,TGCAGCGTTGTTTCTTTGAACACTGAAGCTTTCTTT,CSVVSLNTEAFF
few,TRBV7-2,TRBD2,TRBJ2-3,TGTGCCAGCAGCTTCGGTAGCGGGGGGCCCCCAGATACGCAGTATTTT,CASSFGSGGPPDTQYF
many,TRBV7-2,.,TRBJ1-6,TGTGCCAGCAGTTTATCCTATAATTCACCCCTCCACTTT,CASSLSYNSPLHF
.,TRBV14,.,TRBJ2-1,TGTGCCAGCAGCCAAATACTAGCCGCCTACAATGAGCAGTTCTTC,CASSQILAAYNEQFF
.,TRBV28,TRBD1,TRBJ1-5,TGTGCCAGCAGCACGGACAGGGGGTATCAGCCCCAGCATTTT,CASSTDRGYQPQHF
many,TRBV5-1,.,TRBJ2-7,TGCGCCAGCAGCGGGGGGGACAGGACCTTGTCCTACGAGCAGTACTTC,CASSGGDRTLSYEQYF
many,TRBV7-8,TRBD1,TRBJ1-1,TGTGCCAGCAGTAAAACGTCCGGGACAGGGACTGAAGCTTTCTTT,CASSKTSGTGTEAFF
.,TRBV6-5,TRBD1,TRBJ1-1,TGTGCCAGCAGTTACTCCTGGACAGGGAGGACTGAAGCTTTCTTT,CASSYSWTGRTEAFF
many,TRBV29-1,.,TRBJ1-2,TGCAGCGTCGACCGGCATGGCTACACCTTC,CSVDRHGYTF
few,TRBV7-6,.,TRBJ1-5,TGTGCCAGCAGCTTAGAAGAGGGTCAGCCCCAGCATTTT,CASSLEEGQPQHF
many,TRBV7-9,TRBD1,TRBJ1-4,TGTGCCAGCAGCGTCGGGACAGATGAAAAACTGTTTTTT,CASSVGTDEKLFF
many,TRBV4-3,TRBD1,TRBJ2-1,TGCGCCAGCAGTCCCGGGACAGCCGCCTACAATGAGCAGTTCTTC,CASSPGTAAYNEQFF
many,TRBV11-2,.,TRBJ2-3,TGTGCCAGCAGCCCCTCCGGGATAGAGGTCTACCAGAATACGCAGTATTTT,CASSPSGIEVYQNTQYF
many,TRBV9,.,TRBJ1-1,TGTGCCAGCAGCGTTGGTGTAGGTATTGAAGCTTTCTTT,CASSVGVGIEAFF
many,TRBV6-6,.,TRBJ2-3,TGTGCCAGCAGTTACCAAGATACGCAGTATTTT,CASSYQDTQYF
many,TRBV10-3,.,TRBJ1-2,TGTGCCATCAGAGACCTTGGGCTTTCGGGGCAGGGGTACGGCTACACCTTC,CAIRDLGLSGQGYGYTF
many,TRBV7-9,.,TRBJ1-2,TGTGCCAGCAACGACCGGGGACTCCCGACGGGCTATGGCTACACCTTC,CASNDRGLPTGYGYTF
.,TRBV27,TRBD1,TRBJ1-2,TGTGCCAGCAGTTTACAGGGGGCTCAGGGCTACACCTTC,CASSLQGAQGYTF
.,TRBV7-2,TRBD1,TRBJ2-3,TGTGCCAGCAGCTGGCAGGGGGCAGGAGATACGCAGTATTTT,CASSWQGAGDTQYF
.,TRBV7-9,TRBD1,TRBJ2-7,TGTGCCAGCAGCCCTATTTATACAGGGGCTTTCCACGAGCAGTACTTC,CASSPIYTGAFHEQYF
.,TRBV18,.,TRBJ2-2,TGTGCCAGCTCGCCCCCGAGGGGCACCGGGGAGCTGTTTTTT,CASSPPRGTGELFF
.,TRBV5-1,.,TRBJ2-7,TGCGCCAGCAGCGGAGATACCTACGAGCAGTACTTC,CASSGDTYEQYF
many,TRBV6-1,TRBD1,TRBJ1-5,TGTGCCAGCAGTGACCCCGGACAGGGGAGGGATCAGCCCCAGCATTTT,CASSDPGQGRDQPQHF
.,TRBV11-2,TRBD1,TRBJ2-3,TGTGCCAGCGGTGGACAGGGCGTAGGTGATACGCAGTATTTT,CASGGQGVGDTQYF
few,TRBV4-3,.,TRBJ2-6,TGCGCCAGCAGCCACCAGGTATCCGGGGCCAACGTCCTGACTTTC,CASSHQVSGANVLTF
many,TRBV5-5,TRBD1,TRBJ2-3,TGTGCCAGCAGCCCGCTAACAGGGGTCCTAGATACGCAGTATTTT,CASSPLTGVLDTQYF
.,TRBV4-3,TRBD2,TRBJ2-5,TGCGCCAGCAGCCAAGATTGGGGCTCGGGGGGAGAGACCCAGTACTTC,CASSQDWGSGGETQYF
.,TRBV12-3/TRBV12-4,.,TRBJ1-3,TGTGCCAGCAGTTTGGAAGGGTTCAGGGGATCTGGAAACACCATATATTTT,CASSLEGFRGSGNTIYF
.,TRBV20-1,.,TRBJ1-1,TGCAGTGCTAGACGGGGGGGTAACACTGAAGCTTTCTTT,CSARRGGNTEAFF
many,TRBV11-2,.,TRBJ2-3,TGTGCCAGCAGCACAAGCCCGGGGGGCGCAGATACGCAGTATTTT,CASSTSPGGADTQYF
medium-sized,TRBV12-3/TRBV12-4,TRBD2,TRBJ2-1,TGTGCCAGCAGTTTGGGCGGGGGGTACAATGAGCAGTTCTTC,CASSLGGGYNEQFF
few,TRBV4-3,.,TRBJ2-1,TGCGCCAGCAGCCAAGCTATTCAATTTGGGAATGAGCAGTTCTTC,CASSQAIQFGNEQFF
few,TRBV20-1,.,TRBJ1-6,TGCAGTGCTCTGATCCCCTCCAGGGGCACAGATTCACCCCTCCACTTT,CSALIPSRGTDSPLHF
.,TRBV5-1,TRBD1,TRBJ1-2,TGCGCCAGCGGATCGACAGGGAACTATGGCTACACCTTC,CASGSTGNYGYTF